The 10 T cell receptor beta chains given below trace back to one sample, sequenced in a study of Ad26.COV2.S vaccination and SARS-CoV-2 variants (dated by TCRdb to the early 2020s). The library came from the immunoSEQ multiplex PCR assay. TCRdb re-hosts the immuneACCESS table, in-frame sequences only. Its copies lack some clones; in the studies checked, an unresolved V gene accounts for under half of them, and the cause for the rest is not known. The sample table records some 350,000 clones; approximately 85% of these occur just once. The ten largest clones capture 3.3% of the sample. The sample's treatment or condition, from its label and the paper: roughly 19 received Ad26.COV2.S at low or high dose, single or two shots; about 5 received placebo; per-sample allocation not given. Repertoires of vaccine and placebo recipients were sequenced from samples collected on day 63 after the first injection.

The starting material was peripheral blood, obtained in a trial of Ad26.COV2.S vaccine versus placebo. These TCRs come from a person aged 18-65 years who received the Ad26.COV2.S COVID-19 vaccine or a placebo.

This clone has a single count. The rearrangement links TRBV2 to TRBJ2-1, with 8 bases that match TRBD2. Germline V gives CDR1 SNHLY, CDR2 FYNNEI. The trim removed 3 bases at V and 5 bases at J, leaving 3 bases unmatched. This CDR3 is built from 14 residues. The CDR3 loop is CASSDSGGNNEQFF. CDR3 coding DNA: TGTGCCAGCAGTGACAGCGGGGGTAACAATGAGCAGTTCTTC.

This chain uses TRBV19 with TRBJ1-1, with 9 bases matching TRBD1. The V and J ends lost 3 bases and 4 bases, in that order; junction bases with no gene match: 6. CDR1 and CDR2 (germline): LNHDA, SQIVND (reference sequence). CDR3 length: 15 residues. The CDR3 region has the DNA TGTGCCAGTAGTATTCGACAGGGGGGAGGCACTGAAGCTTTCTTT. Translated: CASSIRQGGGTEAFF.

V usage is TRBV29-1 and J usage is TRBJ2-1; 7 nucleotides agree with TRBD1. With V trimmed by 5 bases and J by 6 bases, 7 bases remained unmatched. CDR3 length equals 13 residues. CDR1 is SQVTM, CDR2 ANQGSEA, per germline. Written as DNA, the CDR3 is TGCAGCGTTAAGGGACAGTACACCAATGAGCAGTTCTTC. Amino acids: CSVKGQYTNEQFF.

This clone was found a few times. CDR3: CASSITGDTEAFF. The CDR3 region has the DNA TGTGCCAGTAGTATCACGGGTGACACTGAAGCTTTCTTT. The chain uses TRBV19 and TRBJ1-1; no clear D gene. Germline V CDR1 and CDR2: LNHDA, SQIVND (reference sequence). This CDR3 has 13 residues. Trimming removed 3 bases from V and 3 bases from J, with 8 bases in between.

V is TRBV5-6 and J is TRBJ2-1; 11 bases fit TRBD1. Germline CDR1 and CDR2: SGHDT and YYEEEE. The CDR3 runs 16 residues. The V segment lost 0 bases and the J segment 8 bases; nucleotides outside the gene matches: 7. CDR3 nucleotides: TGTGCCAGCAGCTTGGCCCGGGACAGGGGGTCGGATGAGCAGTTCTTC. The encoded protein is CASSLARDRGSDEQFF. Full variable domain (rest looked up from reference TRBV5-6 and TRBJ2-1): DAGVTQSPTHLIKTRGQQVTLRCSPKSGHDTVSWYQQALGQGPQFIFQYYEEEERQRGNFPDRFSGHQFPNYSSELNVNALLLGDSALYLCASSLARDRGSDEQFFGPGTRLTVL.

V usage is TRBV5-5 and J usage is TRBJ1-2, with a weak D call TRBD1 (5 bases). Germline V gene sequence: CDR1 SGHKS, CDR2 YYEKEE (reference sequence). V was shortened by 0 bases and J by 8 bases, with 11 bases between the two germline ends. The CDR3 contains 13 residues. The CDR3, as DNA: TGTGCCAGCAGCTTGGACAGGCCGGGCGGCTACACCTTC. It yields the protein CASSLDRPGGYTF.

This rearrangement joins TRBV18 to TRBJ2-7; 12 nucleotides match TRBD1. The CDR3 covers 22 residues. CDR1 and CDR2 from the germline V gene are KGHSH and LQKENI. V dropped 8 bases and J dropped 0; count of bases not matched to a gene: 26. CDR3 bases: TGTGCCAGCCGAGGCGGGGGACAGGGGGCTGTTCCCGGGCTGGGGTTCTCCTACGAGCAGTACTTC. Translation: CASRGGGQGAVPGLGFSYEQYF.

The chain uses TRBV30 and TRBJ2-1; no firm D call. The CDR3 covers 14 residues. V lost 2 bases to trimming and J lost 2 bases, with 10 bases between them. The germline gives CDR1 GTSNPN, CDR2 SVGIG (reference sequence). CDR3 in DNA: TGTGCCTGGAGTACGGCGGTTGCCTACAATGAGCAGTTCTTC. Translation gives CAWSTAVAYNEQFF.

This sequence joins TRBV7-9 and TRBJ2-7; the D gene is possibly TRBD1 (5 bases). With 5 bases removed from V and 1 base from J, the gap between germline ends came to 9 bases. Germline V gives CDR1 SEHNR, CDR2 FQNEAQ (reference sequence). CDR3 size: 13 residues. CDR3 DNA: TGTGCCAGCAGCGACGACAGTTCCTACGAGCAGTACTTC. Translation: CASSDDSSYEQYF.

The genes are TRBV3-1 (or the pseudogene TRBV3-2) and TRBJ1-1; 8 bases fit TRBD1. The trim removed 1 base at V and 10 bases at J, leaving 11 bases unmatched. Germline V gene data show CDR1 as LGHDT and CDR2 as YNNKEL (reference sequence). The CDR3 contains 15 residues. In DNA, the CDR3 is TGTGCCAGCAGCCAAGGGTGGGACAGGCCATTCGTAGCTTTCTTT. Translating gives CASSQGWDRPFVAFF.